This TCR beta chain was obtained from a study of human T cells and chemical hapten exposure. Study as a whole: Patients' scalps got diphenylcyclopropenone weekly throughout the approximately 23-week study.

Whole-study results and caveats: TCRs exceeding 1 in 1000 frequency stayed unchanged with DPC sensitization.

In the original analysis: With a range of about 23,224 to 690,600, the median per sample was roughly 95,000 TCRs. TCRdb reprocessed the RACE reads with MiXCR, giving one entry per CDR3 protein. The V and J calls come from TCRdb's annotation, not from the publication. This table holds about 59,000 distinct CDR3 sequences, approximately 10% found once. This clonotype was counted many times. Its antigen remains unidentified. The CDR3 loop spans 12 amino acids. The germline CDR1 and CDR2 sequences are MNHNS and SASEGT. The V end was cut by 9 bases, the J end by 6 bases, with 15 bases between. Sample time point: pre-sensitization, week 0. As to treatment: therapeutic diphenylcyclopropenone sensitization with weekly scalp DPC.

This TCR was recovered from a woman between 40 and 50 years old with alopecia areata. Some clones in this sample may be carry-over from other donors' samples. The rearrangement links TRBV6-1 to TRBJ2-7, with D uncertain. The sample in question was whole blood, obtained in connection with sensitization to the hapten diphenylcyclopropenone (DPC). The CDR3 sequence is CASSFVALEQYF. The CDR3 DNA is TGTGCCAGTTCCTTTGTAGCCCTCGAGCAGTACTTC.